This T cell receptor (beta chain) was captured in a study of CD8+CD57+ T cells in acquired aplastic anemia. For the study at large: The average for DNA from sorted CD4+ and CD8+ cells was about 3.3 ug. Findings and limits, study-wide: The study found no significant CD8+ Simpson's diversity difference between patients and controls. Overlap between patients and controls comprised roughly 30 CD8+ CDR3 sequences.

Both TCR beta VDJ combination and CDR3 sequence profiling were carried out. Genomic DNA was the template for this profiling. TCRdb re-derived calls from the reads in MiXCR, one entry per CDR3 protein. The data contain 150,000 to 200,000 distinct CDR3 sequences, 47% of them singletons. This clonotype was seen at least ten times. The antigen is not known. Selection for sequencing was limited to patients who had shown CD8+CD57+ cell expansion by flow cytometry. Patient blood was sampled before any therapy had been received. Trimming cost V 0 bases and J 9 bases, with 21 bases left between them. The germline V gene has CDR1 MNHEY and CDR2 SVGAGI. The CDR3 has 16 residues.

The specimen was sorted CD4+, CD8+, or CD8+CD57+ T cells (not recorded which) from PBMCs. The clonotype was recovered from a human donor with aplastic anemia. V and J are TRBV6-5 and TRBJ2-7, with D possibly TRBD1 on 6 matching bases. CDR3 nucleotides: TGTGCCAGCAGTTACTCTGTCCAGGGGAGCGCGCTCGGGCAGTACTTC. Its protein product is CASSYSVQGSALGQYF.